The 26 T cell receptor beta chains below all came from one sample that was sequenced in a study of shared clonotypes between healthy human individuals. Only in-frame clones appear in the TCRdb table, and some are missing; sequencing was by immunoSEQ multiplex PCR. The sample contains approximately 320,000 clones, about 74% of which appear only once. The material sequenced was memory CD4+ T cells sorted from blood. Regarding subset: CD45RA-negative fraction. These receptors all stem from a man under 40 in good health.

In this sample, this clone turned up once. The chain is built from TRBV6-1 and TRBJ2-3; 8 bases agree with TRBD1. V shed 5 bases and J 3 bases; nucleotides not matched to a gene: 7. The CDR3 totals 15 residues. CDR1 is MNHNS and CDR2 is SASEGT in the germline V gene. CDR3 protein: CASSSRTGLTDTQYF. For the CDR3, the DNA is TGTGCCAGCAGTTCTCGGACAGGGTTAACAGATACGCAGTATTTT.

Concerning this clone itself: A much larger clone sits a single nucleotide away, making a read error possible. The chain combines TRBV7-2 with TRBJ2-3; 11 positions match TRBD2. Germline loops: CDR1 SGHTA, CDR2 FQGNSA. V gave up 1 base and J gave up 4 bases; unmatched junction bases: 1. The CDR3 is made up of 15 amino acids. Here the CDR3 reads CASSLELAGADTQYF. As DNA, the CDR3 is TGTGCCAGCAGCTTAGAACTAGCGGGAGCAGATACGCAGTATTTT.

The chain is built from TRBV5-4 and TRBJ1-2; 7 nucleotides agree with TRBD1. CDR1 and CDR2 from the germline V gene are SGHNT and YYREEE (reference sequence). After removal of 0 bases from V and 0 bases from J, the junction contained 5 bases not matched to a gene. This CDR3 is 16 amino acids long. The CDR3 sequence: CASSLAGGLANYGYTF. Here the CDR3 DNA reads TGTGCCAGCAGCTTGGCAGGGGGATTAGCTAACTATGGCTACACCTTC.

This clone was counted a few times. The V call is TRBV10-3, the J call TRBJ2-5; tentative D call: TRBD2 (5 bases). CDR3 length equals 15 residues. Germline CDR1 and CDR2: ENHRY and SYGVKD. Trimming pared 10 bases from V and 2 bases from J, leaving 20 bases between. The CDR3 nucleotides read TGTGCCACCGCTCCGGGTGAGGGCCCACAAGAGACCCAGTACTTC. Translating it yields CATAPGEGPQETQYF.

CDR3 DNA: TGTGCCAGCAGCTTGGAGGGACTAGCTTTCCATGAGCAGTTCTTC. As protein: CASSLEGLAFHEQFF. The chain has TRBV5-4 and TRBJ2-1; 9 bases are a match to TRBD2. The CDR3 totals 15 residues. Germline trimming cut 0 bases from V and 8 bases from J; bases unmatched to any gene: 6. Germline CDR1 SGHNT, CDR2 YYREEE (reference sequence).

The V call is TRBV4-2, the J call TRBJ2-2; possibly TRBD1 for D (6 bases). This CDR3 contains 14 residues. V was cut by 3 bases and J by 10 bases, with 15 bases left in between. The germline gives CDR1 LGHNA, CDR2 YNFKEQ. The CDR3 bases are TGTGCCAGCAGCCAGGTTTCAGGGGTGAAGGAGCTGTTTTTT. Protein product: CASSQVSGVKELFF.

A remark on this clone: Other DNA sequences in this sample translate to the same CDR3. DNA of the CDR3: TGTGCCACCAGCAGAGATCCGGGTGGCGAGCAGTACTTC. This sequence encodes CATSRDPGGEQYF. This chain connects TRBV15 to TRBJ2-7; no clear D gene. This CDR3 spans 13 amino acids. Germline CDR1 reads LNHNV; CDR2 reads YYDKDF (reference sequence). V shed 0 bases and J shed 6 bases, with 9 bases lying between them.

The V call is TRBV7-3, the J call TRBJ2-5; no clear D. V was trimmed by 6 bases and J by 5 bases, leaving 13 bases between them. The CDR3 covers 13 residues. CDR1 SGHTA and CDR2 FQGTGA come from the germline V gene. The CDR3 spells CASSLTHEETQYF. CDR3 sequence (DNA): TGTGCCAGCAGTCTAACCCACGAGGAGACCCAGTACTTC.

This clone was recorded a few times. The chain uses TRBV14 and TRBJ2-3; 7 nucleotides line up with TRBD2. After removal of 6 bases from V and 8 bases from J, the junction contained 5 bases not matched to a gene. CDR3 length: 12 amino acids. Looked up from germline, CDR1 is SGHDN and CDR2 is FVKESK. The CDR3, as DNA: TGTGCCAGCAGTCGGACTAGAGGTACGCAGTATTTT. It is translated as CASSRTRGTQYF.

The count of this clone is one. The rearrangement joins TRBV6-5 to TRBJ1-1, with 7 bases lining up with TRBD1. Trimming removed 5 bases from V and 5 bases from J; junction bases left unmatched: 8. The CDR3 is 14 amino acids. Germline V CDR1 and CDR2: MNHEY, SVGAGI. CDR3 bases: TGTGCCAGCAGTCTACAGACAGGGTGGACTGAAGCTTTCTTT. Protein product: CASSLQTGWTEAFF.

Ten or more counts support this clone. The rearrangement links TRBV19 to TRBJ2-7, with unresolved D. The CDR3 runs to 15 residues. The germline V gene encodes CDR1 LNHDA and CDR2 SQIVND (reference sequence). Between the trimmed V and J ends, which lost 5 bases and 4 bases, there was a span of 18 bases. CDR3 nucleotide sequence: TGTGCCAGTAGTCCGTCGGGCTTAGTAACTTACGAGCAGTACTTC. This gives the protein CASSPSGLVTYEQYF.

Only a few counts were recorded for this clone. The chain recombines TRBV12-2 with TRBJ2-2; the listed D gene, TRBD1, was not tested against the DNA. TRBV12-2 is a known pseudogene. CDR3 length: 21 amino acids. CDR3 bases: TGTGCAAGTCGCTTCGGTCCGGGACAGGACGATGTTTGGGTGTGCTCCGGGGAGCTGTTTTTT. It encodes CASRFGPGQDDVWVCSGELFF.

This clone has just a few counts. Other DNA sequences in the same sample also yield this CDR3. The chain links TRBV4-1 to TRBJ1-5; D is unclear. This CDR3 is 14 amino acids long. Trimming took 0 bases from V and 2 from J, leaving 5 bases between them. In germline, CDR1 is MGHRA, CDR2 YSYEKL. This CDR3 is CASSQDGRNQPQHF. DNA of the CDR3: TGCGCCAGCAGCCAAGATGGCCGCAATCAGCCCCAGCATTTT.

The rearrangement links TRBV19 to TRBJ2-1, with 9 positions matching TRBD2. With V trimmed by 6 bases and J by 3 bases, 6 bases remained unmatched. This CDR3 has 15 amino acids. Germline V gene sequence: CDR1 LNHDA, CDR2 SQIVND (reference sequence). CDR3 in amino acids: CASSNLAGLYNEQFF. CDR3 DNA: TGTGCCAGTAGCAACCTAGCGGGACTCTACAATGAGCAGTTCTTC.

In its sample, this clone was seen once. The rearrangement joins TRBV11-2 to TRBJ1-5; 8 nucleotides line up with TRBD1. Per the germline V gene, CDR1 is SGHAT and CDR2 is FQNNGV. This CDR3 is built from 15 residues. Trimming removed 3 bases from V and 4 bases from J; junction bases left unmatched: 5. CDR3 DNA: TGTGCCAGCAGCTTCGAGGACAGGGCGAATCAGCCCCAGCATTTT. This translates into CASSFEDRANQPQHF.

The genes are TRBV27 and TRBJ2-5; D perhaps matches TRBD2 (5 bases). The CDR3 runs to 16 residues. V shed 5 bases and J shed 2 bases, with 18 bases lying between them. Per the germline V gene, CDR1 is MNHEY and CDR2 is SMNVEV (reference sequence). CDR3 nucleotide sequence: TGTGCCAGCAGTCGCATATGGACGGGATTACAAGAGACCCAGTACTTC. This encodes CASSRIWTGLQETQYF.

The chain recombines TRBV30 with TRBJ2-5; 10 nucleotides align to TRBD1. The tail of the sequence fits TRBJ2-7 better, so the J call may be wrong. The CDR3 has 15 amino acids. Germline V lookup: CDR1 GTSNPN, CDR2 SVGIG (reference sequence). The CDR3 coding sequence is TGTGCCTGGACACCACGGGACAGGGGTTCCTACGAGCAGTACTTC. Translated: CAWTPRDRGSYEQYF.

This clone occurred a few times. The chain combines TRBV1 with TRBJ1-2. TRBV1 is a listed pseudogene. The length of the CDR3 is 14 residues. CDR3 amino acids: CTSVCLLSLYGYTF. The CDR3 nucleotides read TGCACCAGCGTTTGTCTGCTTTCCCTCTATGGCTACACCTTC.

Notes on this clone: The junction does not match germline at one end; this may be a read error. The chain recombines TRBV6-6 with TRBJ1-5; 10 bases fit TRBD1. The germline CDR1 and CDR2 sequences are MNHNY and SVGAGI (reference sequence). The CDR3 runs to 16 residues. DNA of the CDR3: TGTGCCAGCAGCCCTCGGACAGGGGGAAATAATCTGCCCCAGCATTTT. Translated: CASSPRTGGNNLPQHF.

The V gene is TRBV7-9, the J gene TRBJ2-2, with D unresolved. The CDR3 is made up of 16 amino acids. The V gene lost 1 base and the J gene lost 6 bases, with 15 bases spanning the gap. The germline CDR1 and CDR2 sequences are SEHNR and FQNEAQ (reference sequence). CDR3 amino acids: CASSLVGQPDAGELFF. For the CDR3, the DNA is TGTGCCAGCAGCTTAGTCGGTCAGCCCGACGCCGGGGAGCTGTTTTTT.

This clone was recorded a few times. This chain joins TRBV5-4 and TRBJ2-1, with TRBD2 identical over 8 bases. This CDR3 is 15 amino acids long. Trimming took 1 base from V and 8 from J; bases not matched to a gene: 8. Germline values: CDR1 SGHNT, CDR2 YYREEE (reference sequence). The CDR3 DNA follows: TGTGCCAGCAGCTTGATGGCGGGAGGAGCAGATGAGCAGTTCTTC. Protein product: CASSLMAGGADEQFF.

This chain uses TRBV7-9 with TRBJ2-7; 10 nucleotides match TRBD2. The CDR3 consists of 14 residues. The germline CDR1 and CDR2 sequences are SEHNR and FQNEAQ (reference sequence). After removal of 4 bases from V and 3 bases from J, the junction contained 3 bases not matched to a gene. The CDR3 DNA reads TGTGCCAGCAGCTCGAGGACTAGCGGCTACGAGCAGTACTTC. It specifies CASSSRTSGYEQYF.

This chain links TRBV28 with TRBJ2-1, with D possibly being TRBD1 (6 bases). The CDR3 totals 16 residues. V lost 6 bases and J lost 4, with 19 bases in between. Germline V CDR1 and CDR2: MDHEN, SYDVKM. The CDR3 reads CASSPLQDSIYNEQFF. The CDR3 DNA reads TGTGCCAGCAGCCCCCTACAGGACAGTATATACAATGAGCAGTTCTTC.

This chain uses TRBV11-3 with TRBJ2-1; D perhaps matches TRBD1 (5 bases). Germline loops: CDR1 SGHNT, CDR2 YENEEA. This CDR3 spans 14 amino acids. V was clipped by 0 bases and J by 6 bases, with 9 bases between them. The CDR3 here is CASSLDGATNEQFF. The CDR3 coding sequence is TGTGCCAGCAGCTTAGATGGGGCCACCAATGAGCAGTTCTTC.

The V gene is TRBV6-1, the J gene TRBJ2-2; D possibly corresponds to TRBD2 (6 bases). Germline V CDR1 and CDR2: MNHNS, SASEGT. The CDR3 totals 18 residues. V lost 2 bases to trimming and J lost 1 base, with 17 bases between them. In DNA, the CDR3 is TGTGCCAGCAGTGAAAGGGACCGACTAGGAGGGAACACCGGGGAGCTGTTTTTT. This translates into CASSERDRLGGNTGELFF.

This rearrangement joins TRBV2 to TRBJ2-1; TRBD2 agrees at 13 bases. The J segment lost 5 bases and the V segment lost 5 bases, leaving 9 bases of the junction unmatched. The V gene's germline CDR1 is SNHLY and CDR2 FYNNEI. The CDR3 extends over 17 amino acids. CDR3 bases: TGTGCCAGCAGTATTCGACTAGCGGGAGGTTTCCACAATGAGCAGTTCTTC. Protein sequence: CASSIRLAGGFHNEQFF. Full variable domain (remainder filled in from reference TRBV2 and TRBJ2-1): EPEVTQTPSHQVTQMGQEVILRCVPISNHLYFYWYRQILGQKVEFLVSFYNNEISEKSEIFDDQFSVERPDGSNFTLKIRSTKLEDSAMYFCASSIRLAGGFHNEQFFGPGTRLTVL.